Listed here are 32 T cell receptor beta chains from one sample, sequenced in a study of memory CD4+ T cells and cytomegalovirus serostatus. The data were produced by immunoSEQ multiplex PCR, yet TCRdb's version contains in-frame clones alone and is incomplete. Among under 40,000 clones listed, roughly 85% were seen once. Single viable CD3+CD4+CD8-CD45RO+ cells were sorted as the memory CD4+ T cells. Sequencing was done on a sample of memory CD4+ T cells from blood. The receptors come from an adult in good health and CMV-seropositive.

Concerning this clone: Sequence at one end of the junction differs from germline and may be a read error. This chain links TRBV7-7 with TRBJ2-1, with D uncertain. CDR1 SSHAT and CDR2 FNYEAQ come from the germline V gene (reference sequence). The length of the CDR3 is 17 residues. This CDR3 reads CASSPDPISKRVDEQFF. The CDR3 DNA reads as TGTGCTAGCAGCCCCGACCCTATTTCAAAAAGGGTGGATGAGCAGTTCTTC.

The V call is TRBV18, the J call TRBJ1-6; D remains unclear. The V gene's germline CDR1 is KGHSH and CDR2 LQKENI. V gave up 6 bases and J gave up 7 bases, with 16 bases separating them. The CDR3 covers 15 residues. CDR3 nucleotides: TGTGCCAGCTCTCAAACCCCGGGAAAAAATTCACCCCTCCACTTT. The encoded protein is CASSQTPGKNSPLHF.

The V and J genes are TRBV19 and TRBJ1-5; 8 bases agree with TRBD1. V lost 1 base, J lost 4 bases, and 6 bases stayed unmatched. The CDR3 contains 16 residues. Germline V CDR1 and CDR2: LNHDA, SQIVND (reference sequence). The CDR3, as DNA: TGTGCCAGTAGTATAGTTCAGGGGGCTGGGAATCAGCCCCAGCATTTT. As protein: CASSIVQGAGNQPQHF.

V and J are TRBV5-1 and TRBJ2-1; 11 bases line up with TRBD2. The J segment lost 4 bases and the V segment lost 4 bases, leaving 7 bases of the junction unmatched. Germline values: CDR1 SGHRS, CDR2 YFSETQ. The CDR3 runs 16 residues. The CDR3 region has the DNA TGCGCCAGCAGCATAGGGACTAGCGGAGGTTACAATGAGCAGTTCTTC. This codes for CASSIGTSGGYNEQFF.

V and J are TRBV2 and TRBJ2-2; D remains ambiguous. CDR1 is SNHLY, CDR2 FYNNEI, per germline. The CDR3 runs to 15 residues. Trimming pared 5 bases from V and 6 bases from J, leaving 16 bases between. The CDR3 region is CASSSDVVGAGELFF. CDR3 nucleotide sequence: TGTGCCAGCAGTTCGGACGTCGTGGGTGCCGGGGAGCTGTTTTTT.

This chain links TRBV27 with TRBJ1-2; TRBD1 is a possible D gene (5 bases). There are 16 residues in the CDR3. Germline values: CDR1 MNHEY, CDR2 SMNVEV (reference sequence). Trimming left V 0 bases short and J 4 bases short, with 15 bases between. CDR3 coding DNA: TGTGCCAGCAGTTTATCGTCAGACAGTCCGTTCTATGGCTACACCTTC. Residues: CASSLSSDSPFYGYTF.

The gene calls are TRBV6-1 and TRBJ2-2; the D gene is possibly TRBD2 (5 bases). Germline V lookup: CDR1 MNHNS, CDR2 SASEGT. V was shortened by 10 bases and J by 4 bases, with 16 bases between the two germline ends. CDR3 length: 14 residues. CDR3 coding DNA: TGTGCCATCATGAGGGATCGGGGCACCGGGGAGCTGTTTTTT. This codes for CAIMRDRGTGELFF.

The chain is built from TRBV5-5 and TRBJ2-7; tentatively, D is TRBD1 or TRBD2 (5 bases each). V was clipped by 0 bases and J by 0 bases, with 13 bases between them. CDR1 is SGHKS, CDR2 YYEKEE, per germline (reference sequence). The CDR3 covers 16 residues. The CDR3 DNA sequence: TGTGCCAGCAGCTTGGGAGGGGCGGCTACCTCCTACGAGCAGTACTTC. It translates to CASSLGGAATSYEQYF.

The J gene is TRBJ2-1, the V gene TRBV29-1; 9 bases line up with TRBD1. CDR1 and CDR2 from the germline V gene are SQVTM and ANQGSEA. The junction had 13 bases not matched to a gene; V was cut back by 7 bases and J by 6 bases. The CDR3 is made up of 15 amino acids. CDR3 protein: CSAGNRGRQGNEQFF. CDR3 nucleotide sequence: TGCAGCGCGGGTAACAGGGGGCGTCAGGGCAATGAGCAGTTCTTC.

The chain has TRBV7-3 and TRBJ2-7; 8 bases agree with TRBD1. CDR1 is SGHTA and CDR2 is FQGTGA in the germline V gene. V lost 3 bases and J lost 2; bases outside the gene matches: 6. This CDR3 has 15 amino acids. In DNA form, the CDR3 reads TGTGCCAGCAGCTTGGGGACAGGACTAACCTACGAGCAGTACTTC. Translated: CASSLGTGLTYEQYF.

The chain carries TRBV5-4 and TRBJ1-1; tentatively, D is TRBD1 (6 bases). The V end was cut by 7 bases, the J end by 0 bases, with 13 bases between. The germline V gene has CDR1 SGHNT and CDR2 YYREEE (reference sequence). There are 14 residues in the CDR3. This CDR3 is CASGVQGLNTEAFF. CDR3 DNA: TGTGCCAGCGGGGTACAGGGATTGAACACTGAAGCTTTCTTT.

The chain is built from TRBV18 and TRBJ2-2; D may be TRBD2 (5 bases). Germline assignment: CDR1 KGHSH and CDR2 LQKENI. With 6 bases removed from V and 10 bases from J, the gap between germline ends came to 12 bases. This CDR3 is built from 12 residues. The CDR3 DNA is TGTGCCAGCTCGCGGACTGACTTGGAGCTGTTTTTT. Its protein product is CASSRTDLELFF.

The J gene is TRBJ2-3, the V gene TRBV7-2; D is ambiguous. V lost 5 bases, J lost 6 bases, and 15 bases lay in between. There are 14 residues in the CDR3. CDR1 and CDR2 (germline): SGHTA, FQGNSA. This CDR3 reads CASSPGSVGDTQYF. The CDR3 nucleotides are TGTGCCAGCAGCCCCGGATCGGTCGGGGATACGCAGTATTTT.

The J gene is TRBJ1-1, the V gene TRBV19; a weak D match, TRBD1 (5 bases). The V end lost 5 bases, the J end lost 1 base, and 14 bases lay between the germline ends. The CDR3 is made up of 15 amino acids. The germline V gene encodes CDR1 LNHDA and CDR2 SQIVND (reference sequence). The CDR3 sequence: CASSSPWRGNTEAFF. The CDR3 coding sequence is TGTGCCAGTAGTTCCCCCTGGAGGGGGAACACTGAAGCTTTCTTT.

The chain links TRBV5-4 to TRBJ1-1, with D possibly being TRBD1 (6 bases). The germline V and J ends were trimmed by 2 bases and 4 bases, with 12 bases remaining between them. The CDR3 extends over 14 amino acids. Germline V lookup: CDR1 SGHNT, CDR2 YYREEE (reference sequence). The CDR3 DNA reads TGTGCCAGCAGCTTTTGGGGGCCGAGCACTGAAGCTTTCTTT. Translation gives CASSFWGPSTEAFF.

The CDR3 DNA is TGTGCCAGCAGTTTGGCGGGCTATGGCTACACCTTC. Residues: CASSLAGYGYTF. V is TRBV28 and J is TRBJ1-2, with no clear D. Germline values: CDR1 MDHEN, CDR2 SYDVKM. This CDR3 is 12 amino acids long. V was clipped by 3 bases and J by 4 bases, with 6 bases between them.

Written as DNA, the CDR3 is TGTGCCAGCAGCGATCGCCGGTTGCCTCGAAAGCAGTTCTTC. Translation: CASSDRRLPRKQFF. This chain uses TRBV28 with TRBJ2-1; D not resolved. The V end lost 6 bases, the J end lost 11 bases, and 20 bases lay between the germline ends. The length of the CDR3 is 14 residues. Per germline, CDR1 MDHEN and CDR2 SYDVKM.

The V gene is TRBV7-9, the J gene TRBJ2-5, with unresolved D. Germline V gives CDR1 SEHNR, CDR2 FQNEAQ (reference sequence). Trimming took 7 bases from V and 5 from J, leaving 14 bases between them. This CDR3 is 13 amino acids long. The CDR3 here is CASTDPFSETQYF. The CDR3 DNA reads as TGTGCCAGCACCGACCCCTTTAGCGAGACCCAGTACTTC. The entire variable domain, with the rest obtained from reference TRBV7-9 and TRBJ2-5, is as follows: DTGVSQNPRHKITKRGQNVTFRCDPISEHNRLYWYRQTLGQGPEFLTYFQNEAQLEKSRLLSDRFSAERPKGSFSTLEIQRTEQGDSAMYLCASTDPFSETQYFGPGTRLLVL.

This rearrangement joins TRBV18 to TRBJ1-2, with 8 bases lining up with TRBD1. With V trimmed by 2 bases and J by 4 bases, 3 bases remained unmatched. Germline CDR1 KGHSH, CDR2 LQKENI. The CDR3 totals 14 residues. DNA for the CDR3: TGTGCCAGCTCACCAGGGACAGGCGCCTATGGCTACACCTTC. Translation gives CASSPGTGAYGYTF.

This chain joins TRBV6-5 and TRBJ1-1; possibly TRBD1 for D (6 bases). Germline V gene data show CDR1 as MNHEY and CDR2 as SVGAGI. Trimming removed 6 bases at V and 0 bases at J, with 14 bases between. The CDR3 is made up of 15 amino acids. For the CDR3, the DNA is TGTGCCAGCAGGACGGGACAACTGGTGAACACTGAAGCTTTCTTT. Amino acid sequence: CASRTGQLVNTEAFF.

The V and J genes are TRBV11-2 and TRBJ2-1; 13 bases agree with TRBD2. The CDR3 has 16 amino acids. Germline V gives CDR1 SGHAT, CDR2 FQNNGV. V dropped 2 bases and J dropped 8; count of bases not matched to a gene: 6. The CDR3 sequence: CASSLMTSGRQHEQFF. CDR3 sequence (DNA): TGTGCCAGCAGCTTAATGACTAGCGGGAGGCAACATGAGCAGTTCTTC. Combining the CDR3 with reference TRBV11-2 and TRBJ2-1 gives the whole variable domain EAGVAQSPRYKIIEKRQSVAFWCNPISGHATLYWYQQILGQGPKLLIQFQNNGVVDDSQLPKDRFSAERLKGVDSTLKIQPAKLEDSAVYLCASSLMTSGRQHEQFFGPGTRLTVL.

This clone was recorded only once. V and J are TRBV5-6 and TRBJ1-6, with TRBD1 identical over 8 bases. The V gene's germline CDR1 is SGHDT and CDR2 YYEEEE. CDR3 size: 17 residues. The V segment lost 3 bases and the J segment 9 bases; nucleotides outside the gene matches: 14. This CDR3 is CASSSGTGVLLVSPLHF. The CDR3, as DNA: TGTGCCAGCAGCTCCGGGACAGGAGTTTTGTTGGTTTCACCCCTCCACTTT.

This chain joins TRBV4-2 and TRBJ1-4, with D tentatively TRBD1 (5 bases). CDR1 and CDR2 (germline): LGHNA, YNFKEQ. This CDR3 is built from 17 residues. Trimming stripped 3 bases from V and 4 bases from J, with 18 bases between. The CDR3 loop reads CASSQAPERDYNEKLFF. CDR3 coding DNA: TGTGCCAGCAGCCAGGCCCCCGAGCGGGACTATAATGAAAAACTGTTTTTT.

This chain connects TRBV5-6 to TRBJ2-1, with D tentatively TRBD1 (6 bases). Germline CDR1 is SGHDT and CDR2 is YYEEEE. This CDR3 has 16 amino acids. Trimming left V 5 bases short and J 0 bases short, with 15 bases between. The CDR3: CASRGRGQSSYNEQFF. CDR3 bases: TGTGCCAGCAGAGGACGGGGACAAAGCTCCTACAATGAGCAGTTCTTC.

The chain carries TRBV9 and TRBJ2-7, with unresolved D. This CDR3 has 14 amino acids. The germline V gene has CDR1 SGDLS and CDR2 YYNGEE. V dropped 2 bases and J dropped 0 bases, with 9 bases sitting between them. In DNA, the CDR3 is TGTGCCAGCAGCGTGGGTCAGAGCTCCTACGAGCAGTACTTC. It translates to CASSVGQSSYEQYF.

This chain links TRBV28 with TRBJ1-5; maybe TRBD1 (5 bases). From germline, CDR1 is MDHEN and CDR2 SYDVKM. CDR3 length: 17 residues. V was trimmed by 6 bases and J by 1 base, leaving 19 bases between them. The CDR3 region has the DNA TGTGCCAGCAGGGCCCTTGACGGGGGATGGAGCAATCAGCCCCAGCATTTT. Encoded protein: CASRALDGGWSNQPQHF.

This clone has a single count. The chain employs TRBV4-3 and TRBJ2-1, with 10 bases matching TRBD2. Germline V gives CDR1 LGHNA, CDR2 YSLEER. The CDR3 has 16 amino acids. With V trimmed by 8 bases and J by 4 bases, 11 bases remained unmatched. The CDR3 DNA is TGCGCCAGCTGCCTCCAGCTAGCGGGAGAGTACAATGAGCAGTTCTTC. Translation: CASCLQLAGEYNEQFF.

CDR3 bases: TGTGCCAGCAGTCGGACAGGGGGCTCCTTGGGGGTCGAAAAACTGTTTTTT. Translated: CASSRTGGSLGVEKLFF. The gene calls are TRBV27 and TRBJ1-4, with TRBD1 matching 11 bases. CDR3 length: 17 amino acids. After removal of 5 bases from V and 8 bases from J, the junction contained 13 bases not matched to a gene. Germline V CDR1 and CDR2: MNHEY, SMNVEV (reference sequence).

This CDR3 is CASSLEVQANVLTF. In DNA form, the CDR3 reads TGTGCCAGCAGCTTAGAGGTACAGGCCAACGTCCTGACTTTC. V is TRBV7-8 and J is TRBJ2-6; D gene uncertain. Trimming cost V 1 base and J 6 bases, with 7 bases left between them. CDR1 and CDR2 from the germline V gene are SGHVS and FQNEAQ. The CDR3 has 14 residues.

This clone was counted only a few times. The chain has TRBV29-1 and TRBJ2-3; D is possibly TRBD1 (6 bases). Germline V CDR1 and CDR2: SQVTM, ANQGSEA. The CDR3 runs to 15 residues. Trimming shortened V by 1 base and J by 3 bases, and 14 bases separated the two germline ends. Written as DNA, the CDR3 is TGCAGCGTTGAAGGGGGGCTCGAAGGGACAGATACGCAGTATTTT. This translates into CSVEGGLEGTDTQYF.

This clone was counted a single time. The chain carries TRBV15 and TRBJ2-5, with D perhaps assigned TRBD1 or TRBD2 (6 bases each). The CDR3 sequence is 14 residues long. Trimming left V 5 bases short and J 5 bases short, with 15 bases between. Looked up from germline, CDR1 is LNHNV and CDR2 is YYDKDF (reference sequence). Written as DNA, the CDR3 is TGTGCCACCAGCGAGACCGGGGGCTGGGAGACCCAGTACTTC. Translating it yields CATSETGGWETQYF.

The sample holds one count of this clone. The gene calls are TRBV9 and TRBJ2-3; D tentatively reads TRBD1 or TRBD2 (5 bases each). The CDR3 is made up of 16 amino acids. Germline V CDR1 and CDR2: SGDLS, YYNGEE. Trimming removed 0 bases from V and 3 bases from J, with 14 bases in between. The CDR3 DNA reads TGTGCCAGCAGCGTAGACGAGGGGAGTAGTACAGATACGCAGTATTTT. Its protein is CASSVDEGSSTDTQYF.